The text below deals with one T cell receptor beta chain. In its sample, this clone was seen once. The antigen this receptor binds is unknown. Base quality data are lacking; no much larger clone is found one base away. The V and J ends are trimmed by 4 bases and 7 bases, leaving 11 bases between them. The germline V gene provides CDR1 KGHSY and CDR2 FQNENV. The CDR3 contains 13 residues, cysteine and phenylalanine counted. The retained sequence is limited to the CDR3, 39 bases, with the frame set at the first base. TCRbeta CDR3 regions were amplified from genomic DNA by means of the immunoSEQ Assay, a bias-controlled multiplex PCR. In the original analysis: The number of nucleated cells in each sample was estimated by amplification of reference gene primers within the assay. Sequence reads were collapsed and filtered to measure the absolute abundance of every unique TCRbeta CDR3 rearrangement. Productive Simpson clonality was computed per sample as the square root of Simpson's diversity index over productive rearrangements. TCRdb's version of the immuneACCESS table is confined to in-frame rearrangements and falls short of the full clone set. An unresolved V gene accounts for under half of the shortfall where checked; the remainder is of unknown origin. V, J and clone size reflect that table, while D and trimming were determined from the DNA. This sample is represented by roughly 150,000 clones; about 86% of them were singletons. The ten top clones hold approximately 18% of the sample.

The sample originates from a study of blood T cell repertoires in COVID-19 (dated by TCRdb to the early 2020s). With regard to the full study: The collaborator samples originated in the United States, Italy and Spain and spanned the acute and convalescent phases of COVID-19. The prospective study material was composed of cDNA or gDNA derived from T cells, B-cell-depleted T cells, or PBMCs. The dataset comprised deeply sampled blood TCRbeta repertoires from subjects exposed to, actively infected with, or recovered from COVID-19. The repertoires were released in a freely available public database meant as a resource for research on the immune response to SARS-CoV-2. The samples were drawn from two sources: the first 160 participants of the ongoing ImmuneRACE study, and 1,000 to 1,500 subjects contributed by 6 global collaborators. Sample metadata almost always included a de-identified subject ID, COVID-19 status, age in years and sex. Where available, HLA class I and class II types were obtained from metadata supplied by the sample provider rather than from assay-based typing. Overall study outcomes, separate from this receptor: The amount of clinical and demographic metadata varied by source and participant and was provided uncurated.

A second Seattle source provided samples from volunteer blood donors who had recovered from COVID-19. Whole blood was collected in K2EDTA tubes by collaborating institutions according to the institutions' own protocols. Collaborator samples were shipped for TCRbeta analysis as frozen whole blood, isolated PBMCs, or DNA extracted from either sample type. The source is a woman aged 70-85 years who had recovered from COVID-19. What was sequenced was peripheral blood. The sequence joins TRBV16 to TRBJ2-1, with no confidently assigned D gene. This receptor has the CDR3 CASSRTPLNEQFF. The nucleotide sequence reads as follows: TGTGCCAGCAGCCGAACACCCTTAAATGAGCAGTTCTTC. The CDR3 plus the reference TRBV16 and TRBJ2-1 genes for the other parts give the full variable domain: GEEVAQTPKHLVRGEGQKAKLYCAPIKGHSYVFWYQQVLKNEFKFLISFQNENVFDETGMPKERFSAKCLPNSPCSLEIQATKLEDSAVYFCASSRTPLNEQFFGPGTRLTVL.